The 8 T cell receptor beta chains given below trace back to one sample, sequenced in a study of cytomegalovirus exposure and HLA in healthy donors (TCRdb year 2017). Library preparation was by the immunoSEQ multiplex PCR assay. A mixture of 60 forward primers for TCR Vbeta segments and 13 reverse primers for TCR Jbeta segments was used in the multiplex PCR. Not all clones reach the TCRdb copy of this immuneACCESS table, which keeps in-frame sequences only. Checked studies attribute under half of the gap to unresolved V genes and leave the rest unexplained. The table for this sample lists more than 200,000 clones; roughly 85% of them were counted only once. Clones ranked in the top ten supply around 2% of the sample. Sequenced input: PBMCs. The receptors shown here come from a man aged 18 to 30 in good health and CMV-seronegative.

The chain uses TRBV27 and TRBJ2-1; tentative D call: TRBD1 (5 bases). The CDR3 runs to 14 residues. Germline-derived CDR1 and CDR2 are MNHEY and SMNVEV (reference sequence). The V end was cut by 4 bases, the J end by 6 bases, with 13 bases between. The CDR3 loop is CASSSAGLGNEQFF. The DNA of the CDR3 is TGTGCCAGCAGTTCGGCAGGGTTAGGCAATGAGCAGTTCTTC.

This chain connects TRBV27 to TRBJ2-5, with D tentatively TRBD1 (5 bases). Matching the DNA end better, TRBJ2-7 makes the J call doubtful. Germline CDR1 is MNHEY and CDR2 is SMNVEV (reference sequence). The CDR3 sequence is 13 residues long. The CDR3 protein is CASGSTGTYEQYF. The DNA of the CDR3 is TGTGCCAGCGGGTCTACAGGAACCTACGAGCAGTACTTC.

The V and J genes are TRBV27 and TRBJ2-3, with 9 bases that match TRBD1. This CDR3 spans 13 amino acids. The V and J ends lost 8 bases and 2 bases, in that order; junction bases with no gene match: 2. The germline V gene has CDR1 MNHEY and CDR2 SMNVEV (reference sequence). DNA for the CDR3: TGTGCCAGCCAACAGGGGGCCACAGATACGCAGTATTTT. This encodes CASQQGATDTQYF.

The rearrangement joins TRBV7-3 to TRBJ2-3; a weak D match, TRBD2 (6 bases). Germline V gives CDR1 SGHTA, CDR2 FQGTGA. Deletions cut 1 base from V and 4 bases from J, with 15 bases between. CDR3 length: 16 residues. CDR3 in amino acids: CASSLIPRGVSDTQYF. CDR3 nucleotides: TGTGCCAGCAGCTTAATACCCCGCGGGGTTTCAGATACGCAGTATTTT.

The rearrangement joins TRBV4-1 to TRBJ2-3; tentative D call: TRBD2 (7 bases). Trimming took 3 bases from V and 6 from J, leaving 16 bases between them. The CDR3 runs 15 residues. Germline V gene sequence: CDR1 MGHRA, CDR2 YSYEKL. CDR3 sequence: CASSQPTEGGDTQYF. The CDR3 DNA follows: TGCGCCAGCAGCCAGCCGACCGAGGGGGGGGATACGCAGTATTTT.

This rearrangement joins TRBV5-6 to TRBJ1-4, with 9 bases lining up with TRBD1. After removal of 4 bases from V and 7 bases from J, the junction contained 5 bases not matched to a gene. CDR3 length: 14 residues. CDR1 and CDR2 from the germline V gene are SGHDT and YYEEEE. The CDR3 DNA follows: TGTGCCAGCAGCAGGACAGGGGCTACTGAAAAACTGTTTTTT. Its protein product is CASSRTGATEKLFF.

The rearrangement joins TRBV30 to TRBJ1-6; D is undetermined. CDR3 length: 17 amino acids. V was pared by 0 bases and J by 3 bases, with 15 bases between. Germline V lookup: CDR1 GTSNPN, CDR2 SVGIG (reference sequence). In DNA form, the CDR3 reads TGTGCCTGGAGTGTCAGTCAGACACTGAGCTATAATTCACCCCTCCACTTT. It specifies CAWSVSQTLSYNSPLHF.

This chain links TRBV7-9 with TRBJ1-4; 10 bases fit TRBD1. CDR1 and CDR2 (germline): SEHNR, FQNEAQ (reference sequence). The CDR3 consists of 14 residues. J gave up 8 bases and V 6 bases, and 6 bases lay outside the gene matches. The chain's CDR3 is CASSRQGAGEKLFF. The CDR3 nucleotides are TGTGCCAGCAGTCGACAGGGGGCCGGGGAAAAACTGTTTTTT.